A selection of T cell receptor beta chains follows, all from one sample in a study of post-analysis software for immune sequencing data. MiXCR was run by TCRdb on the PCR reads, yielding one entry per CDR3 protein. The profile shows roughly 410,000 distinct CDR3 sequences, around 37% of them singletons. The source material was blood. Every receptor here comes from a girl aged 10 to 17 with multiple sclerosis. Each CDR3 is given with its conserved first and last residue. Each record gives: D gene, clone size, V gene, J gene, CDR3 DNA, CDR3 protein. The D gene is left open where the match is weak. Part of the rows lack a size; the others show once, few, many or a class for expanded clones.

>TRBD2|few|TRBV4-2|TRBJ2-5
TGTGCCAGCAGCCAAGCCCGGGCCAGCGGGGGGACGGTTGTAGAGACCCAGTACTTC
CASSQARASGGTVVETQYF
>TRBD1|.|TRBV20-1|TRBJ2-4
TGCAGTGCCCTCGACAGGGGAAAAGGCAAAAACATTCAGTACTTC
CSALDRGKGKNIQYF
>.|many|TRBV6-5|TRBJ2-7
TGTGCCAGCAGTCAACACAGGGATATCCCCTACGAGCAGTACTTC
CASSQHRDIPYEQYF
>TRBD1|.|TRBV3-1|TRBJ2-7
TGTGCCAGCAGCCAGGGCCTTAACAGGGGGGCAGCTTACGAGCAGTACTTC
CASSQGLNRGAAYEQYF
>.|.|TRBV7-8|TRBJ1-1
TGTGCCAGCAGCCCAAGGGGGTTGGGAGTGAACACTGAAGCTTTCTTT
CASSPRGLGVNTEAFF
>.|.|TRBV7-2|TRBJ2-3
TGTGCCAGCAGCCCTAGGATGCTCGCCTGGGATACGCAGTATTTT
CASSPRMLAWDTQYF
>TRBD2|few|TRBV6-5|TRBJ2-5
TGTGCCAGCAGCCTTCTAGCGGTCCAAGAGACCCAGTACTTC
CASSLLAVQETQYF
>TRBD2|many|TRBV6-5|TRBJ2-1
TGTGCCAGCAGTTACGCCGCGGGGGGGCCCCATGAGCAGTTCTTC
CASSYAAGGPHEQFF
>TRBD2|.|TRBV20-1|TRBJ2-3
TGCAGTGCAACCCGGGGGGGGGACAGCACAGATACGCAGTATTTT
CSATRGGDSTDTQYF
>.|.|TRBV12-3/TRBV12-4|TRBJ1-3
TGTGCCAGCAGTCTCGGACATTTCTCTGGAAACACCATATATTTT
CASSLGHFSGNTIYF
>TRBD1|.|TRBV20-1|TRBJ2-3
TGCAGTGCCATCAGGACAGGGTTTAGCACAGATACGCAGTATTTT
CSAIRTGFSTDTQYF
>TRBD2|.|TRBV20-1|TRBJ2-3
TGCAGTGTACGCGGGGGGGTAGATACGCAGTATTTT
CSVRGGVDTQYF
>.|few|TRBV7-9|TRBJ2-1
TGTGCCAGCAGCTTATTAAGGGGGGGTAGGCATGAGCAGTTCTTC
CASSLLRGGRHEQFF
>TRBD1|few|TRBV9|TRBJ2-7
TGTGCCAGCAGCCCTAGGACAGGGGGTATCGACGAGCAGTACTTC
CASSPRTGGIDEQYF
>TRBD1|.|TRBV20-1|TRBJ1-5
TGCAGTGCTAAAAACCCGGGGCCAGGGGGGACTCAGCCCCAGCATTTT
CSAKNPGPGGTQPQHF
>TRBD1|.|TRBV6-2/TRBV6-3|TRBJ2-5
TGTGCCGGCAGTTACGACAGGGCAGCAGAGACCCAGTACTTC
CAGSYDRAAETQYF
>.|few|TRBV6-2/TRBV6-3|TRBJ2-1
TGTGCCAGCAGTTACTCTCGAAAGAGCTCCTACAATGAGCAGTTCTTC
CASSYSRKSSYNEQFF
>.|.|TRBV7-6|TRBJ1-6
TGTGCCAGCAGCTTAAGGACCCGGACACCGTATAATTCACCCCTCCACTTT
CASSLRTRTPYNSPLHF
>TRBD1|.|TRBV7-2|TRBJ1-1
TGTGCCAGCAGCTTAGTAATTGACAGGGGAGAAGCTTTCTTT
CASSLVIDRGEAFF
>.|.|TRBV6-2/TRBV6-3|TRBJ2-7
TGTGCCAGCAGTAACACAGGCTACGAGCAGTACTTC
CASSNTGYEQYF
>.|.|TRBV20-1|TRBJ2-7
TGCAGTGCTAGGGAGCAGGCCTACGAGCAGTACTTC
CSAREQAYEQYF
>TRBD1|.|TRBV7-8|TRBJ1-2
TGTGCCAGCAGCTGGGACAGGTCCGGATATGGCTACACCTTC
CASSWDRSGYGYTF
>.|.|TRBV29-1|TRBJ2-7
TGCAGCGTAATCGAGGGGGACACGATCTACGAGCAGTACTTC
CSVIEGDTIYEQYF
>TRBD1|once|TRBV12-3/TRBV12-4|TRBJ2-3
TGTGCCAGCAGTTCGGACAGGATGAGCACAGATACGCAGTATTTT
CASSSDRMSTDTQYF
>.|many|TRBV6-5|TRBJ2-5
TGTGCCAGCAGTCCCGGCGGGCGGGGAGAGACCCAGTACTTC
CASSPGGRGETQYF
>TRBD2|.|TRBV6-5|TRBJ2-1
TGTGCCAGCAGTTTGGTTAGCGGGGGGGAGGGGAATGAGCAGTTATTC
CASSLVSGGEGNEQLF
>.|.|TRBV12-3/TRBV12-4|TRBJ2-7
TGTGCCGGCAGTGCCAGGCTCTCCTACGAGCAGTACTTC
CAGSARLSYEQYF
>TRBD1|.|TRBV12-3/TRBV12-4|TRBJ1-6
TGTGCCAGCAGCTACATGGAGGCAGGGGGTCCCTATAATTCACCCCTCCACTTT
CASSYMEAGGPYNSPLHF
>.|once|TRBV6-1|TRBJ1-3
TGTGCCAGCAGTCCTGGGGTCGTCTCTGGAAACACCATATATTTT
CASSPGVVSGNTIYF
>.|once|TRBV19|TRBJ2-2
TGTGCCAGTAGTAGGGGGCTCGCGGACACCGGGGAGCTGTTTTTT
CASSRGLADTGELFF
>.|.|TRBV6-6|TRBJ1-4
TGTGCCAGCAGAGAACAGGAGACTAATGAAAAACTGTTTTTT
CASREQETNEKLFF
>TRBD1|few|TRBV20-1|TRBJ2-4
TGCAGTGCTAGGACAGGGACCGCCAAAAACATTCAGTACTTC
CSARTGTAKNIQYF
>.|.|TRBV3-1|TRBJ1-2
TGTGCCAGCAGGCCCGCTACTAACTATGGCTACACCTTC
CASRPATNYGYTF
>.|few|TRBV12-3/TRBV12-4|TRBJ1-1
TGTGCCAGCAGTTTAGAGGGGGGCGACACTGAAGCTTTCTTT
CASSLEGGDTEAFF
>.|.|TRBV12-3/TRBV12-4|TRBJ1-4
TGTGCCAGCAGTCGGGTCCCAACTAATGAAAAACTGTTTTTT
CASSRVPTNEKLFF
>TRBD2|few|TRBV6-6|TRBJ2-3
TGTGCCAGCAGTCAGGGGGGTAGCGGGGGGTTCCGAGATACGCAGTATTTT
CASSQGGSGGFRDTQYF
>TRBD2|.|TRBV5-1|TRBJ2-7
TGCGCCAGCACCTCGACTAGCGGGAGAGTGCAGTACTTC
CASTSTSGRVQYF
>TRBD1|many|TRBV24-1|TRBJ2-6
TGTGCCACCAGTGAGGGGACAGGGTACTCTGGGGCCAACGTCCTGACTTTC
CATSEGTGYSGANVLTF
>.|.|TRBV29-1|TRBJ1-2
TGCAGCGTTAGACACCTAAGGAACTATGGCTACACCTTC
CSVRHLRNYGYTF
>.|few|TRBV9|TRBJ2-1
TGTGCCAGCAGCGTAGTGACAGAGAGTGGCTACAATGAGCAGTTCTTC
CASSVVTESGYNEQFF
>.|.|TRBV29-1|TRBJ2-3
TGCAGCGTCCCAAGGGGGGTGGGGTTAAGAGATACGCAGTATTTT
CSVPRGVGLRDTQYF
>.|.|TRBV7-2|TRBJ1-1
TGTGCCAGCAGCTTAGCCGGGGTCCTGAACACTGAAGCTTTCTTT
CASSLAGVLNTEAFF
>.|once|TRBV13|TRBJ1-6
TGTGCCAGCAGGCCCGAAGACGCGGTTTCACCCCTCCACTTT
CASRPEDAVSPLHF
>.|.|TRBV28|TRBJ1-2
TGTGCCAGCATCGGCGCCCGCTATGGCTACACCTTC
CASIGARYGYTF
>.|.|TRBV28|TRBJ2-7
TGTGCCAGCAGCCCACTAGGGGGGCTCTACGAGCAGTACTTC
CASSPLGGLYEQYF
>.|.|TRBV6-6|TRBJ2-3
TGTGCCAGCAGCGTGAGGGGGTTCACAGATACGCAGTATTTT
CASSVRGFTDTQYF
>.|.|TRBV7-2|TRBJ1-6
TGTGCCAGCAGCTTAGAAGGGCAGGTCCCTTTGTATAATTCACCCCTCCACTTT
CASSLEGQVPLYNSPLHF
>.|.|TRBV12-3/TRBV12-4|TRBJ2-5
TGTGCCAGCAGTCCCTCGGACTATTCTAAGGGGAATGAGCAGTACTTC
CASSPSDYSKGNEQYF
>.|.|TRBV14|TRBJ2-5
TGTGCCAGCGGTATAAGGTTTTGGGAGCAGTACTTC
CASGIRFWEQYF